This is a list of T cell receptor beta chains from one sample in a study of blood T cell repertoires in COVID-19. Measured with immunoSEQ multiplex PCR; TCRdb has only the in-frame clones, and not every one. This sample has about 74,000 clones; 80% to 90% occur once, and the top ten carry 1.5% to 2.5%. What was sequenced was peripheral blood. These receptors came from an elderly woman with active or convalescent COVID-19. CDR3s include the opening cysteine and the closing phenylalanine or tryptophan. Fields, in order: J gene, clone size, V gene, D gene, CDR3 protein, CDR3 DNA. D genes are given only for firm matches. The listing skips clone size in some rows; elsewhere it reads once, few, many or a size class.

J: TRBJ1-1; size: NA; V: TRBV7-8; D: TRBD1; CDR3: CASSLERAGGYTEAFF; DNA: TGTGCCAGCAGCTTAGAGCGGGCAGGGGGTTACACTGAAGCTTTCTTT
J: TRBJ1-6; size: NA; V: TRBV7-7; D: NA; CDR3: CASSLGGGNSPLHF; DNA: TGTGCTAGCAGCTTAGGAGGCGGAAATTCACCCCTCCACTTT
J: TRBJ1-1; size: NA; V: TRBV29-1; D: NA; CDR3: CSGFAGKGYTEAFF; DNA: TGCAGCGGGTTTGCGGGGAAAGGGTACACTGAAGCTTTCTTT
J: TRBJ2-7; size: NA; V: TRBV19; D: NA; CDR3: CASSKNRVSPYEQYF; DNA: TGTGCCAGTAGTAAGAACAGGGTTTCCCCCTACGAGCAGTACTTC
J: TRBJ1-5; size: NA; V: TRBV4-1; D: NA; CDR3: CASSPSPRQPNQPQHF; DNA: TGCGCCAGCAGCCCGTCTCCCAGACAGCCGAATCAGCCCCAGCATTTT
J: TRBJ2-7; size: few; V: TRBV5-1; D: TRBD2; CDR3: CASSLKLAGAGYEQYF; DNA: TGCGCCAGCAGCTTGAAACTAGCGGGAGCGGGCTACGAGCAGTACTTC
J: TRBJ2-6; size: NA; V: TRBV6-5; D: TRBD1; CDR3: CASTEDRSGANVLTF; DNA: TGTGCCAGCACCGAGGACAGGTCTGGGGCCAACGTCCTGACTTTC
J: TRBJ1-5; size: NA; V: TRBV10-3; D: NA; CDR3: CAISESGARQPQHF; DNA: TGTGCCATCAGTGAGTCGGGGGCACGGCAGCCCCAGCATTTT
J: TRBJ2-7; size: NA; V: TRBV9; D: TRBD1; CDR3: CASSVTTGSVYEQYF; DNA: TGTGCCAGCAGCGTCACGACAGGGTCAGTCTACGAGCAGTACTTC
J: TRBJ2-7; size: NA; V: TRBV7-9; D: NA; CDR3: CASSSRRRGGLDEQYF; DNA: TGTGCCAGCAGCTCCAGGCGTCGGGGTGGGTTAGACGAGCAGTACTTC
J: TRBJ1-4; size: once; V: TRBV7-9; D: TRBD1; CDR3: CASSQGQGNSNEKLFF; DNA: TGTGCCAGCAGCCAGGGACAGGGGAACTCTAATGAAAAACTGTTTTTT
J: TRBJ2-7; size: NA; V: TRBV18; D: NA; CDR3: CASSSLSDEQYF; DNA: TGTGCCAGCTCATCCCTATCGGACGAGCAGTACTTC
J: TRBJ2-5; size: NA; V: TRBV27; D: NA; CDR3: CASSPRAQETQYF; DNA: TGTGCCAGCAGTCCACGCGCCCAAGAGACCCAGTACTTC
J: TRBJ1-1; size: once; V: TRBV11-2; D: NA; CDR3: CASSLDHQAEAFF; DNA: TGTGCCAGCAGCTTAGACCACCAGGCTGAAGCTTTCTTT
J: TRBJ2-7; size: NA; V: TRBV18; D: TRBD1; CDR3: CASSPDRGLYEQYF; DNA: TGTGCCAGCTCACCGGACAGGGGGCTCTACGAGCAGTACTTC
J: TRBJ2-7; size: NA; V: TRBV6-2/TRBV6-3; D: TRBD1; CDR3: CASSYSLPGQVVNQQYF; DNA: TGTGCCAGCAGTTATTCCCTACCGGGACAGGTAGTGAATCAGCAGTACTTC
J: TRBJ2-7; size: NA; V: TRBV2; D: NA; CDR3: CASSRDFRTTYEQYF; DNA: TGTGCCAGCAGTCGGGACTTCCGTACCACCTACGAGCAGTACTTC
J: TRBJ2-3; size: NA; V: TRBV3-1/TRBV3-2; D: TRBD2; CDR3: CASSQGGPGRHSTDTQYF; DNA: TGTGCCAGCAGCCAAGGGGGACCCGGGAGGCATAGCACAGATACGCAGTATTTT
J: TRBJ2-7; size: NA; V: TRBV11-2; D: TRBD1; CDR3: CASSSGKGQGRGNEQYF; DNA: TGTGCCAGCAGCTCCGGGAAAGGACAGGGCCGGGGAAATGAGCAGTACTTC
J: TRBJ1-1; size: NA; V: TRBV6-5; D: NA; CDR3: CASSSRSGNTEAFF; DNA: TGTGCCAGCAGCTCAAGATCGGGGAACACTGAAGCTTTCTTT
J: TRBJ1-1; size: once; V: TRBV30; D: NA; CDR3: CAWSVRRRATEAFF; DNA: TGTGCCTGGAGTGTACGACGCAGGGCCACTGAAGCTTTCTTT
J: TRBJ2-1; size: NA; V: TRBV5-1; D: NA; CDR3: CASSTDGSSYNEQFF; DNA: TGCGCCAGCAGCACCGACGGGAGCTCCTACAATGAGCAGTTCTTC
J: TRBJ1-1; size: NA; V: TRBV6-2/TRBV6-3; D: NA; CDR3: CASSYSGGTTEAFF; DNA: TGTGCCAGCAGTTACTCGGGGGGGACCACTGAAGCTTTCTTT
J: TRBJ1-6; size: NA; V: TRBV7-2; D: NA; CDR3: CASSLGGGDNSPLHF; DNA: TGTGCCAGCAGCTTGGGAGGGGGGGATAATTCACCCCTCCACTTT
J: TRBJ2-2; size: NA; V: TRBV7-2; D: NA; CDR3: CASSRDFNTGELFF; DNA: TGTGCCAGCAGCCGGGACTTTAACACCGGGGAGCTGTTTTTT
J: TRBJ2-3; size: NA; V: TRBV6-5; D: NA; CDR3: CASSPPTGTDTQYF; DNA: TGTGCCAGCAGCCCACCGACAGGTACAGATACGCAGTATTTT
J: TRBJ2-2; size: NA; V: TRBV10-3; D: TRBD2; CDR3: CAISETSGGNTGELFF; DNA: TGTGCCATCAGTGAGACTAGCGGGGGGAACACCGGGGAGCTGTTTTTT